This record concerns one T cell receptor (beta chain) sequence. No DNA is shown, since the ends of the CDR3 on it are uncertain; the CDR3 is the one TCRdb lists. The sample comes from a study of blood T cell repertoires in COVID-19. Study-level background: Collection of acute and convalescent COVID-19 samples took place in the United States, Italy and Spain. From T cells, B-cell-depleted T cells, or PBMCs came the material, which was cDNA or gDNA.

The CDR3 has 14 amino acids, counting both end residues. Germline V lookup: CDR1 MGHDK, CDR2 SYGVNS. Per the original methods: The authors estimated nucleated cell counts from reference gene primer amplification. Assay: immunoSEQ multiplex PCR; the TCRdb copy retains only in-frame clones and omits some. Clone size and V and J calls were adopted from that table, with D and trimming inferred from the DNA. The sample records 210,000 or so clones, 84% being singletons. This TCR was recovered from a woman aged 70-85 years with active or convalescent COVID-19. V gene TRBV25-1 combines with J gene TRBJ2-1; the D call of TRBD2 is as the table states it, not checked on the DNA. The sample comprised peripheral blood. The CDR3 here is CASSESDFGNEQFF.